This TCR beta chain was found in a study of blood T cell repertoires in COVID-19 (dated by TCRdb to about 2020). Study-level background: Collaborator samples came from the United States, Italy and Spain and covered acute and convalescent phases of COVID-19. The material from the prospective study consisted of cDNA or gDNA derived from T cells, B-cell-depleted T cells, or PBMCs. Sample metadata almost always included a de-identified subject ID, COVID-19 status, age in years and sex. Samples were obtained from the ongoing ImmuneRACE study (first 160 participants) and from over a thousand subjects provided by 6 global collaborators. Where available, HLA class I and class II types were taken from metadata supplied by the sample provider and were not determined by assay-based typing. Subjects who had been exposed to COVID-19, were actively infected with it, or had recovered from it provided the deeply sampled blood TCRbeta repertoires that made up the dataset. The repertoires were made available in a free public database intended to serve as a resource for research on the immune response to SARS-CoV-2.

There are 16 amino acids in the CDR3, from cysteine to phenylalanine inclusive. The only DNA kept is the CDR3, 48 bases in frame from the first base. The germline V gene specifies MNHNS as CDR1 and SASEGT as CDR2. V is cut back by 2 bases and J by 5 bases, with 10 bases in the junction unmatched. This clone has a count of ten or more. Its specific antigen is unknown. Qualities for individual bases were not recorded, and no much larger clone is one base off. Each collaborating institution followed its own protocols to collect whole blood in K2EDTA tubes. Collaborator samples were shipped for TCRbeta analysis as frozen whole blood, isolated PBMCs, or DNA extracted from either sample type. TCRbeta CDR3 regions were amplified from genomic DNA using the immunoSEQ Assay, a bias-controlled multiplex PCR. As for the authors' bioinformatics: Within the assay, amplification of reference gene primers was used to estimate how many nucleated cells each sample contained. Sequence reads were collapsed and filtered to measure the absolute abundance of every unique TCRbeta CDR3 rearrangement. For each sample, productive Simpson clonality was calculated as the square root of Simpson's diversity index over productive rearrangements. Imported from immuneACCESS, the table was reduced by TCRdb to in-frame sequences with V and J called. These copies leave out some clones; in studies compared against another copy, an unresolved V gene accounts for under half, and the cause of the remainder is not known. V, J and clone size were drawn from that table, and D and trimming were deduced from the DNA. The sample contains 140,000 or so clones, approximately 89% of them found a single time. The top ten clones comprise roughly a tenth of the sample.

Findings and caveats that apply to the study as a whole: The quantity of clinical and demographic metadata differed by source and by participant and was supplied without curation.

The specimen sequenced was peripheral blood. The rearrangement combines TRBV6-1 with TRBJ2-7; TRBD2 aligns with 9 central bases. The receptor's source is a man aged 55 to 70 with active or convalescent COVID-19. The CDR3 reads CASSETEAGGPHEQYF. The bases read TGTGCCAGCAGTGAAACGGAAGCGGGAGGACCCCACGAGCAGTACTTC.